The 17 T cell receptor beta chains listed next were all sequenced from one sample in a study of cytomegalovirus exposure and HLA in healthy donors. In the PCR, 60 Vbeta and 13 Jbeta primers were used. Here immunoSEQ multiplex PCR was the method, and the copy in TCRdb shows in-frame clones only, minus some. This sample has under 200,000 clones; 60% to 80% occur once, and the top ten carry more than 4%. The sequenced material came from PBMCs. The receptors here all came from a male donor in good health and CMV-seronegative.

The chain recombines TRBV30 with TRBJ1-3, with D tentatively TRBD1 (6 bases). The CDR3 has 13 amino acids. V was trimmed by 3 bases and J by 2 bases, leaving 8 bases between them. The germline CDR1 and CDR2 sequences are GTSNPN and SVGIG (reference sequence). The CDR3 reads CAWSRGTGNTIYF. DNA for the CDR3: TGTGCCTGGAGCAGGGGAACTGGAAACACCATATATTTT. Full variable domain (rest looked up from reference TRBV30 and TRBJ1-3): SQTIHQWPATLVQPVGSPLSLECTVEGTSNPNLYWYRQAAGRGLQLLFYSVGIGQISSEVPQNLSASRPQDRQFILSSKKLLLSDSGFYLCAWSRGTGNTIYFGEGSWLTVV.

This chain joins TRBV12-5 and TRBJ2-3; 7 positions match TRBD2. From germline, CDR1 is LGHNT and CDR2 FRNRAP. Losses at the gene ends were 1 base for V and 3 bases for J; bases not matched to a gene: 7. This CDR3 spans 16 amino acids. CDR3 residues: CASGLGGRARTDTQYF. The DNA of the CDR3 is TGTGCTAGTGGTTTGGGAGGGAGGGCGAGAACAGATACGCAGTATTTT.

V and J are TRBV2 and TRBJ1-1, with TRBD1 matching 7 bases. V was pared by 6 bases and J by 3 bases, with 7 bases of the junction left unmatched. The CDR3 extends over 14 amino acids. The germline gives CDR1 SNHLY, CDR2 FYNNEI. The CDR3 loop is CASSKTGKDTEAFF. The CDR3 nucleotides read TGTGCCAGCAGCAAGACAGGGAAGGACACTGAAGCTTTCTTT.

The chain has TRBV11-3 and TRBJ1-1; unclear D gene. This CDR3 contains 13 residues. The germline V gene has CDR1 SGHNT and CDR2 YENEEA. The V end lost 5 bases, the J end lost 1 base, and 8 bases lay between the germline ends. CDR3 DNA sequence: TGTGCCAGCAGCCATAGACAGAACACTGAAGCTTTCTTT. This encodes CASSHRQNTEAFF.

Here the CDR3 DNA reads TGCGCCAGCAGCTTGGGGTGGGGCGGAGCCGCGAACACCGGGGAGCTGTTTTTT. This gives the protein CASSLGWGGAANTGELFF. V usage is TRBV5-1 and J usage is TRBJ2-2; possibly TRBD1 for D (5 bases). The V end lost 0 bases, the J end lost 0 bases, and 15 bases lay between the germline ends. Germline values: CDR1 SGHRS, CDR2 YFSETQ. The CDR3 runs 18 residues.

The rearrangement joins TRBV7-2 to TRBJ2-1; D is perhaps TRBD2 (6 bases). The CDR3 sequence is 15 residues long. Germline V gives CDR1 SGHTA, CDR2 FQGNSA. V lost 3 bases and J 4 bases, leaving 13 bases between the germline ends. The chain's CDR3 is CASSFPRREYNEQFF. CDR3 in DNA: TGTGCCAGCAGCTTCCCGCGTCGGGAGTACAATGAGCAGTTCTTC. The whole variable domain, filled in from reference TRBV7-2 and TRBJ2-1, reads GAGVSQSPSNKVTEKGKDVELRCDPISGHTALYWYRQSLGQGLEFLIYFQGNSAPDKSGLPSDRFSAERTGGSVSTLTIQRTQQEDSAVYLCASSFPRREYNEQFFGPGTRLTVL.

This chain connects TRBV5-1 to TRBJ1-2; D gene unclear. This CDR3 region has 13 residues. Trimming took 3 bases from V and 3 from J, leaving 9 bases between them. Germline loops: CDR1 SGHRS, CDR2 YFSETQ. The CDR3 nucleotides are TGCGCCAGCAGCTCTAATACGGACTATGGCTACACCTTC. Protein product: CASSSNTDYGYTF.

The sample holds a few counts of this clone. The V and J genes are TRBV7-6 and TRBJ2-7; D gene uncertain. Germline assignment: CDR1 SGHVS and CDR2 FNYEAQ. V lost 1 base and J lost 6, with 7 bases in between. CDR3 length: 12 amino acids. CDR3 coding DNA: TGTGCCAGCAGCTTAGAACTGTTCGAGCAGTACTTC. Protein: CASSLELFEQYF.

CDR3 protein: CASHWGRYSYEQYF. The CDR3 DNA follows: TGTGCCAGCCACTGGGGCCGCTACTCCTACGAGCAGTACTTC. The gene calls are TRBV19 and TRBJ2-7, with a weak D call TRBD1 (5 bases). Trimming pared 9 bases from V and 0 bases from J, leaving 15 bases between. Per the germline V gene, CDR1 is LNHDA and CDR2 is SQIVND (reference sequence). The CDR3 consists of 14 residues.

CDR3 DNA: TGTGCCAGCAGTGAAGGGCACTCTGGAAACACCATATATTTT. Its translation is CASSEGHSGNTIYF. V is TRBV6-1 and J is TRBJ1-3, with D uncertain. Between the trimmed V and J ends, which lost 1 base and 0 bases, there was a span of 4 bases. This CDR3 is built from 14 residues. Per the germline V gene, CDR1 is MNHNS and CDR2 is SASEGT.

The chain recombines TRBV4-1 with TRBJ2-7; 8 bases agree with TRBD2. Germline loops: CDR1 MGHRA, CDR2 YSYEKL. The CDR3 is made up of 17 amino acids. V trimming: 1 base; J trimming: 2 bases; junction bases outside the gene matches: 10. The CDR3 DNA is TGCGCCAGCAGCCAAGGAGGACTAGCCTTGATAACCTACGAGCAGTACTTC. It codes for CASSQGGLALITYEQYF.

CDR3 loop: CASSPSPGDGTDTQYF. DNA for the CDR3: TGTGCCAGCTCACCTTCACCAGGGGACGGCACAGATACGCAGTATTTT. The V gene is TRBV18, the J gene TRBJ2-3; a possible D gene is TRBD1 (6 bases). This CDR3 has 16 amino acids. Germline V lookup: CDR1 KGHSH, CDR2 LQKENI. Trimming removed 3 bases at V and 1 base at J, with 14 bases between. Looking up the rest from reference TRBV18 and TRBJ2-3 gives the full variable domain: NAGVMQNPRHLVRRRGQEARLRCSPMKGHSHVYWYRQLPEEGLKFMVYLQKENIIDESGMPKERFSAEFPKEGPSILRIQQVVRGDSAAYFCASSPSPGDGTDTQYFGPGTRLTVL.

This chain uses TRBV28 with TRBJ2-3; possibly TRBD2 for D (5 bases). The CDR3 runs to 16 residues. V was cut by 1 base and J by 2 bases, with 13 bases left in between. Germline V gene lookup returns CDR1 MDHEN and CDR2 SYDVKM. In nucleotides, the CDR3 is TGTGCCAGCAGTTTATTCAGTGGGGAGTACACAGATACGCAGTATTTT. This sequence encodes CASSLFSGEYTDTQYF.

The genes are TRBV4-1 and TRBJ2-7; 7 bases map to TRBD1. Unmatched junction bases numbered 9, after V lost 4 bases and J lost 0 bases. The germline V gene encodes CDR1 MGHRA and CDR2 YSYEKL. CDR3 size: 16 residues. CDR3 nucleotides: TGCGCCAGCAGCCTTATACCGACAGGGAGCTCCTACGAGCAGTACTTC. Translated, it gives CASSLIPTGSSYEQYF.

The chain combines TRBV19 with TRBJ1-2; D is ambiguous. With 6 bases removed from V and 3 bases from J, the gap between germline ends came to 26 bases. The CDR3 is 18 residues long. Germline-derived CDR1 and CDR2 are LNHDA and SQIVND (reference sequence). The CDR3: CASREYAGKGRTHYGYTF. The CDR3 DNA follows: TGTGCCAGTAGGGAGTATGCGGGCAAAGGAAGGACCCACTATGGCTACACCTTC.

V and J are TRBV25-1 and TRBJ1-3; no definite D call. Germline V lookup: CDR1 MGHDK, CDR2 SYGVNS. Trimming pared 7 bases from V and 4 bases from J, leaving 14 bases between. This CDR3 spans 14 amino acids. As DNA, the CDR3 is TGTGCCAGCACCCCTCAAGGAGTGGGAAACACCATATATTTT. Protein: CASTPQGVGNTIYF.

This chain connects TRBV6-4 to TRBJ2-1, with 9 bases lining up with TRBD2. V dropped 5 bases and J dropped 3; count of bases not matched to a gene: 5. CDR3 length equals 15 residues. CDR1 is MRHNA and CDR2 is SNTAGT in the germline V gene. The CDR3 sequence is CASSPSGNGYNEQFF. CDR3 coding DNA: TGTGCCAGCAGTCCTAGCGGGAACGGCTACAATGAGCAGTTCTTC.